This T cell receptor (beta chain) stems from a study of blood T cell repertoires in COVID-19 (dated by TCRdb to the early 2020s). At the level of the whole study: Samples covering the acute and convalescent phases of COVID-19 were provided by collaborators in the United States, Italy and Spain. The prospective study material was composed of cDNA or gDNA derived from T cells, B-cell-depleted T cells, or PBMCs. Subjects who had been exposed to COVID-19, were actively infected with it, or had recovered from it provided the deeply sampled blood TCRbeta repertoires that made up the dataset. The repertoires were released in a freely available public database meant as a resource for research on the immune response to SARS-CoV-2. Samples were obtained from the ongoing ImmuneRACE study (first 160 participants) and from roughly 1,300 subjects provided by 6 global collaborators. Nearly every sample came with metadata listing a de-identified subject ID, COVID-19 status, age in years and sex. Where available, HLA class I and class II types were obtained from metadata supplied by the sample provider rather than from assay-based typing.

One collaborating source in Seattle enrolled patients while the patients were actively infected and followed the patients over time throughout the course of disease. Collaborating institutions collected whole blood in K2EDTA tubes following their own protocols. Collaborator samples were shipped for TCRbeta analysis as frozen whole blood, isolated PBMCs, or DNA extracted from either sample type. Points the paper makes about the study in general: Clinical and demographic metadata were provided uncurated, with the amount varying by source and participant.

Comments on this clone: Its antigen is still unknown. Base qualities are not at hand, and no much larger clone is one base apart.

CDR1 SGHRS and CDR2 YFSETQ were looked up in the germline V gene. Trimming takes 0 bases off V and 0 bases off J; junction bases not matched to a gene: 2. From the cysteine through the phenylalanine, the CDR3 covers 15 amino acids. Only the CDR3 DNA is retained, 45 bases long and in frame from the first base. The immunoSEQ Assay, a bias-controlled multiplex PCR, was used to amplify TCRbeta CDR3 regions from genomic DNA. As for how the authors treated the data: The number of nucleated cells in each sample was estimated by amplification of reference gene primers within the assay. Sequence reads were collapsed and filtered to measure the absolute abundance of every unique TCRbeta CDR3 rearrangement. For each sample, productive Simpson clonality was calculated as the square root of Simpson's diversity index across productive rearrangements. TCRdb holds this immuneACCESS table with in-frame rearrangements only. Some clones are missing; in checked studies, unresolved V genes explain under half, and the rest has no known cause. That table is the source of V, J and clone size, and D and trimming were worked out from the DNA. The sample profile shows more than 95,000 clones; around 81% of them were found once. The ten largest account for about 18% of the sample.

Sequencing was performed on peripheral blood. The chain employs TRBV5-1 and TRBJ2-7, with 8 bases aligning to TRBD2. This TCR was recovered from a man between 25 and 39 years old with COVID-19, enrolled during active disease. The nucleotides read TGCGCCAGCAGCTTGGGTAGCGGGATCTCCTACGAGCAGTACTTC. This codes for CASSLGSGISYEQYF.